Presented here are 9 T cell receptor beta chains from one specimen sequenced in a study of cytomegalovirus exposure and HLA in healthy donors. 13 Jbeta primers and 60 Vbeta primers were used for the PCR. The repertoire was sequenced with immunoSEQ multiplex PCR; TCRdb's copy has only in-frame clones and lacks some. Among some 150,000 clones listed, 60% to 85% were seen once. The sequenced material came from PBMCs. These receptors all stem from a middle-aged man in good health and CMV-seropositive.

This chain joins TRBV28 and TRBJ2-7; possibly TRBD1 for D (6 bases). The germline V gene encodes CDR1 MDHEN and CDR2 SYDVKM. The CDR3 is 11 residues long. V was cut by 8 bases and J by 5 bases, with 10 bases left in between. The CDR3 sequence is CASGGGHEQYF. CDR3 DNA: TGTGCCAGCGGTGGGGGCCACGAGCAGTACTTC. Filled out from reference TRBV28 and TRBJ2-7, the complete variable domain reads DVKVTQSSRYLVKRTGEKVFLECVQDMDHENMFWYRQDPGLGLRLIYFSYDVKMKEKGDIPEGYSVSREKKERFSLILESASTNQTSMYLCASGGGHEQYFGPGTRLTVT.

The J gene is TRBJ1-6, the V gene TRBV15; 9 nucleotides align to TRBD1. J lost 9 bases, V lost 0 bases, and 12 bases had no gene match. This CDR3 comprises 18 residues. The germline V gene encodes CDR1 LNHNV and CDR2 YYDKDF (reference sequence). The CDR3 reads CATSRDPPTGGMSSPLHF. The CDR3 DNA is TGTGCCACCAGCAGAGATCCCCCGACAGGGGGAATGAGTTCACCCCTCCACTTT.

The chain employs TRBV5-1 and TRBJ2-6; 7 nucleotides align to TRBD1. The CDR3 length is 17 residues. V lost 4 bases and J lost 0; bases outside the gene matches: 7. Germline assignment: CDR1 SGHRS and CDR2 YFSETQ. CDR3 in amino acids: CASSQPGQISGANVLTF. Written as DNA, the CDR3 is TGCGCCAGCAGCCAACCGGGACAGATCTCTGGGGCCAACGTCCTGACTTTC.

V and J are TRBV6-5 and TRBJ2-1; D might be TRBD2 (6 bases). Germline CDR1 is MNHEY and CDR2 is SVGAGI. The CDR3 is made up of 13 amino acids. Trimming left V 6 bases short and J 5 bases short, with 11 bases between. The CDR3 DNA is TGTGCCAGCAGCCCGGGACTTAACAATGAGCAGTTCTTC. Its protein is CASSPGLNNEQFF.

This clone has more than one count but fewer than ten. The CDR3 DNA follows: TGTGCCAGCAGCCGATTGGGACTAGCGGGAGCCGTGAACACCGGGGAGCTGTTTTTT. Encoded protein: CASSRLGLAGAVNTGELFF. The gene calls are TRBV5-4 and TRBJ2-2, with 14 bases fitting TRBD2. Germline V CDR1 and CDR2: SGHNT, YYREEE (reference sequence). This CDR3 has 19 amino acids. The J segment lost 1 base and the V segment lost 4 bases, leaving 9 bases of the junction unmatched.

The chain joins TRBV19 to TRBJ2-7; 9 bases map to TRBD2. With V trimmed by 1 base and J by 7 bases, 8 bases remained unmatched. In germline, CDR1 is LNHDA, CDR2 SQIVND (reference sequence). The CDR3 has 15 amino acids. For the CDR3, the DNA is TGTGCCAGTAGTATAGCGGCGGGAGGGACGGGAGAGCAGTACTTC. Translation gives CASSIAAGGTGEQYF. Filled out from reference TRBV19 and TRBJ2-7, the complete variable domain reads DGGITQSPKYLFRKEGQNVTLSCEQNLNHDAMYWYRQDPGQGLRLIYYSQIVNDFQKGDIAEGYSVSREKKESFPLTVTSAQKNPTAFYLCASSIAAGGTGEQYFGPGTRLTVT.

The CDR3 region has the DNA TGCGCCAGCAGCTTGGCGGGGTGGGAAGATCAGCCCCAGCATTTT. Its translation: CASSLAGWEDQPQHF. The genes are TRBV5-1 and TRBJ1-5; D not certain. Germline CDR1 reads SGHRS; CDR2 reads YFSETQ. Trimming pared 0 bases from V and 5 bases from J, leaving 12 bases between. The CDR3 sequence is 15 residues long.

In its sample, this clone was seen once. The chain combines TRBV5-6 with TRBJ1-1, with 7 bases identical to TRBD1. The V segment lost 1 base and the J segment 1 base; nucleotides outside the gene matches: 10. This CDR3 has 17 amino acids. Germline CDR1 reads SGHDT; CDR2 reads YYEEEE. This CDR3 is CASSLPEGAKGNTEAFF. The CDR3 DNA reads TGTGCCAGCAGCTTGCCAGAGGGGGCGAAAGGGAACACTGAAGCTTTCTTT.

The CDR3, as DNA: TGTGCCAGCAGCACCGAAAGGGGTAGAGGCGATCAGCCCCAGCATTTT. Translated, it gives CASSTERGRGDQPQHF. The V and J genes are TRBV11-3 and TRBJ1-5, with a weak D call TRBD1 (5 bases). V lost 5 bases and J lost 5, with 19 bases in between. There are 16 residues in the CDR3. Germline loops: CDR1 SGHNT, CDR2 YENEEA.